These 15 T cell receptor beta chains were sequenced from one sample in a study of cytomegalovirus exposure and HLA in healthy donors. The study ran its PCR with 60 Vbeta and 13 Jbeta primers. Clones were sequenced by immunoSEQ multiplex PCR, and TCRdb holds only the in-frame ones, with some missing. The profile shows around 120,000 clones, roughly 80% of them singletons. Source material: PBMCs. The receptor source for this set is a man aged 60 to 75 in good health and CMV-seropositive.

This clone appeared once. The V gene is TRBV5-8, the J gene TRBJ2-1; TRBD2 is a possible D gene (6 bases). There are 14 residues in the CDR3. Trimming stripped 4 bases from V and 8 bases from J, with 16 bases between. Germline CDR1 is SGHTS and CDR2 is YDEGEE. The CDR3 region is CASSISSVADEQFF. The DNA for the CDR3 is TGTGCCAGCAGCATTTCTAGCGTGGCAGATGAGCAGTTCTTC.

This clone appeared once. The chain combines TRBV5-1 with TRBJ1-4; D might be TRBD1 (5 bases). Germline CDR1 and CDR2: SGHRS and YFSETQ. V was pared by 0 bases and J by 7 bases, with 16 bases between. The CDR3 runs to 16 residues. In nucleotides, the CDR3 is TGCGCCAGCAGCTTGGCCCCGGGGGATCGTATTGAAAAACTGTTTTTT. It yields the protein CASSLAPGDRIEKLFF. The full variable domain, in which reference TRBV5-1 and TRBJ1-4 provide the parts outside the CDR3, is KAGVTQTPRYLIKTRGQQVTLSCSPISGHRSVSWYQQTPGQGLQFLFEYFSETQRNKGNFPGRFSGRQFSNSRSEMNVSTLELGDSALYLCASSLAPGDRIEKLFFGSGTQLSVL.

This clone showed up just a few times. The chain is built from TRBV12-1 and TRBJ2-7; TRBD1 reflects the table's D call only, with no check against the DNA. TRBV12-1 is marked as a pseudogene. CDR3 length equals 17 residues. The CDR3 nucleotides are TGTGCCAGCAGCTTTATGGAGGCGGAGGACAGGGTCCACGAGCAGTACTTC. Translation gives CASSFMEAEDRVHEQYF.

CDR3 bases: TGTGCCAGCAGCCCCAGCGGGTCGACCCAGTACTTC. Its protein product is CASSPSGSTQYF. V and J are TRBV7-9 and TRBJ2-5, with D possibly matching TRBD2 (6 bases). The CDR3 has 12 amino acids. Trimming removed 5 bases from V and 7 bases from J, with 11 bases in between. Germline CDR1 SEHNR, CDR2 FQNEAQ (reference sequence).

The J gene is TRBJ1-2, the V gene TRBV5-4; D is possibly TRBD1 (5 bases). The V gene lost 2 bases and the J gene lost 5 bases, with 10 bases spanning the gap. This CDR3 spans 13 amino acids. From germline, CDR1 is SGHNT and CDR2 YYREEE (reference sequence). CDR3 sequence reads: CASSLSGGYGYTF. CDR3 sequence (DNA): TGTGCCAGCAGCTTATCGGGGGGGTATGGCTACACCTTC.

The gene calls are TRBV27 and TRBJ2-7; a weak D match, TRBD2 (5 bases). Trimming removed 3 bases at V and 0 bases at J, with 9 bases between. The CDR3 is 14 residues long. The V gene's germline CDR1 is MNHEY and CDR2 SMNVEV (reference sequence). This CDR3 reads CASSFGSDSYEQYF. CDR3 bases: TGTGCCAGCAGTTTCGGTAGCGACTCCTACGAGCAGTACTTC.

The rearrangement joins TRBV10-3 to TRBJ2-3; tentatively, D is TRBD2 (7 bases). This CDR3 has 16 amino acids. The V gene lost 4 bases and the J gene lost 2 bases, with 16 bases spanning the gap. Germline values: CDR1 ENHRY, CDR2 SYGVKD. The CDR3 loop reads CAISGMGGGPTDTQYF. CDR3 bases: TGTGCCATCAGTGGTATGGGCGGGGGCCCCACAGATACGCAGTATTTT.

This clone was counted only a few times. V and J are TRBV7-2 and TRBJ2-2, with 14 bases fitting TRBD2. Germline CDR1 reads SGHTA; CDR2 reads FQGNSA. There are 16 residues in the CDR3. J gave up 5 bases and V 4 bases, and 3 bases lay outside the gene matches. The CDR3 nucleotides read TGTGCCAGCAGCTCACGGACTAGCGGGGGGACCGGGGAGCTGTTTTTT. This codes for CASSSRTSGGTGELFF.

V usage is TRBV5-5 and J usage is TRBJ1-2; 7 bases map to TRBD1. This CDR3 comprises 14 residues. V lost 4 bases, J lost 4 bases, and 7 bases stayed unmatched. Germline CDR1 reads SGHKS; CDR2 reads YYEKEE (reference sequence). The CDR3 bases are TGTGCCAGCAGCCACCCGACAGGGACCTATGGCTACACCTTC. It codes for CASSHPTGTYGYTF.

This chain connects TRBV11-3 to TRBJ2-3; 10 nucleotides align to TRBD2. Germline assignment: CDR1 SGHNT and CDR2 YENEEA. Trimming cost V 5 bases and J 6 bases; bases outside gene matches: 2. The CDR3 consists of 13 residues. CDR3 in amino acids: CASSTGLADTQYF. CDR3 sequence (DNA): TGTGCCAGCAGCACGGGACTAGCGGATACGCAGTATTTT.

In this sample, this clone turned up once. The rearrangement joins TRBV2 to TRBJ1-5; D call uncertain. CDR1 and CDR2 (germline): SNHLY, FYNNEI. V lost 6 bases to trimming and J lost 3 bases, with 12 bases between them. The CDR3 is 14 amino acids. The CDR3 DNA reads TGTGCCAGCAGGAGTCGCGGTCCCAATCAGCCCCAGCATTTT. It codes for CASRSRGPNQPQHF.

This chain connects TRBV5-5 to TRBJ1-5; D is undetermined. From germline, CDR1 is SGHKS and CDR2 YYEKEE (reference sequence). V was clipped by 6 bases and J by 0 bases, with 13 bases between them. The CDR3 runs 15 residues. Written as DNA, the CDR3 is TGTGCCAGCACCCCGAGGAGCAGTAGCAATCAGCCCCAGCATTTT. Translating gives CASTPRSSSNQPQHF.

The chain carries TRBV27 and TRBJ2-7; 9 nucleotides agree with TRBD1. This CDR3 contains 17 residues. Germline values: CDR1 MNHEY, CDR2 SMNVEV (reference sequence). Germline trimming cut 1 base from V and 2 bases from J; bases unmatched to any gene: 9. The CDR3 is CASSLYRLRDRAYEQYF. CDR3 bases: TGTGCCAGCAGTTTATATCGCCTGAGGGACAGGGCCTACGAGCAGTACTTC.

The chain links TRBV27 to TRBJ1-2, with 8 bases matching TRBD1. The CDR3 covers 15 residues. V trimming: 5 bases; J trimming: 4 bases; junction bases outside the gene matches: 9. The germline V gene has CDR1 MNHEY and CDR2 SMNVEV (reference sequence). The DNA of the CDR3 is TGTGCCAGCAGTCGTCGGACAGGGCCAATCTATGGCTACACCTTC. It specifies CASSRRTGPIYGYTF.

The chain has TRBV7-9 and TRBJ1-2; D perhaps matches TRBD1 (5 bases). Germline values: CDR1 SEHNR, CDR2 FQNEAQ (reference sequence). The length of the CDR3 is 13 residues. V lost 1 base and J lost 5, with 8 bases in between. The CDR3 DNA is TGTGCCAGCAGCTTAGGGAGACAGTATGGCTACACCTTC. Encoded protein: CASSLGRQYGYTF. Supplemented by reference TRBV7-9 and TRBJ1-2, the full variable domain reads DTGVSQNPRHKITKRGQNVTFRCDPISEHNRLYWYRQTLGQGPEFLTYFQNEAQLEKSRLLSDRFSAERPKGSFSTLEIQRTEQGDSAMYLCASSLGRQYGYTFGSGTRLTVV.